Here is one T cell receptor (beta chain) with its context. The antigen remains unidentified. Germline V gene lookup returns CDR1 ENHRY and CDR2 SYGVKD. This CDR3 has 14 amino acids. The data were taken from a study of cytomegalovirus exposure and HLA in healthy donors. In the study overall: Researchers previously reported finding more than 100 million unique TCR beta sequences from some 180 million T cells.

The PCR was carried out with 60 Vbeta primers and 13 Jbeta primers. The data were produced by immunoSEQ multiplex PCR, yet TCRdb's version contains in-frame clones alone and is incomplete. The sample consists of 100,000 to 150,000 clones, about 81% of them appearing once. Points from the study as a whole: It was reported that the classifier diagnosed cytomegalovirus status with high specificity and sensitivity in both the original and validation cohorts. Later examination showed HLA-associated TCR beta chains had greater clonal expansion than equally common others. When analyzed later, a missense DCLRE1C variant was found to be linked to TCR beta V- and J-gene trimming.

The receptor was isolated from a woman aged 25 to 39 in good health and CMV-seronegative. Sequenced: PBMCs. The V call is TRBV10-3, the J call TRBJ2-5; 8 bases line up with TRBD1. The DNA end is a closer match to TRBJ2-7, so the J assignment may be wrong. The CDR3 loop is CAISSSGQAYEQYF. CDR3 sequence (DNA): TGTGCCATCAGCTCCTCGGGACAGGCCTACGAGCAGTACTTC.